These T cell receptor beta chains were read from a single sample in a study of patients and donors after allogeneic stem cell transplantation. TCRdb reprocessed the RT-PCR reads with MiXCR, giving one entry per CDR3 protein. The sample lists 45,000 to 65,000 distinct CDR3 sequences, approximately 12% occurring once. The sequenced sample consisted of blood, either unsorted or a sorted T cell fraction (not recorded which). Receptors originate from a human donor who was either an allogeneic HSCT recipient or a stem cell or donor lymphocyte infusion donor (not recorded which). It is not recorded whose cells these are; they may come from a transplant donor. Each CDR3 is given with its conserved first and last residue. Fields, in order: clone size, V gene, J gene, D gene, CDR3 protein, CDR3 DNA. D genes are given only for firm matches. Clone sizes are given selectively: once, few, many, or a class where the clone is expanded.

many	TRBV12-3/TRBV12-4	TRBJ1-2	-	CASSFPSSYRDGYTF	TGTGCCAGCAGTTTCCCCTCATCCTACAGAGACGGCTACACCTTC
few	TRBV27	TRBJ2-7	-	CASSETGTLREQYF	TGTGCCAGCAGCGAAACCGGGACCCTCCGCGAGCAGTACTTC
few	TRBV6-5	TRBJ2-2	-	CASGVTGELFF	TGTGCCAGCGGAGTCACCGGGGAGCTGTTTTTT
-	TRBV5-1	TRBJ2-7	TRBD2	CASSSVTKRGSYEQYF	TGCGCCAGCAGCTCCGTGACTAAGCGGGGTTCCTACGAGCAGTACTTC
many	TRBV19	TRBJ1-1	-	CASSIEAVNTEAFF	TGTGCCAGTAGTATAGAGGCCGTGAACACTGAAGCTTTCTTT
many	TRBV20-1	TRBJ1-5	-	CSARDSAGNNQPQHF	TGCAGTGCTAGAGATTCGGCAGGCAACAATCAGCCCCAGCATTTT
few	TRBV5-1	TRBJ1-3	-	CASSLASSSGNTIYF	TGCGCCAGCAGCTTGGCCAGTAGCTCTGGAAACACCATATATTTT
-	TRBV12-3/TRBV12-4	TRBJ2-5	-	CASSLSGYAETQYF	TGTGCCAGCAGTTTATCGGGGTACGCAGAGACCCAGTACTTC
-	TRBV27	TRBJ2-1	TRBD2	CASSSSGLALNEQFF	TGTGCCAGCAGTTCATCGGGACTAGCGCTGAATGAGCAGTTCTTC
-	TRBV29-1	TRBJ2-3	TRBD2	CSVSGRAIDTQYF	TGCAGCGTTAGCGGGAGGGCGATAGATACGCAGTATTTT
-	TRBV24-1	TRBJ2-2	-	CATSEGGLSTGELFF	TGTGCCACCAGTGAAGGGGGGCTGAGCACCGGGGAGCTGTTTTTT
-	TRBV5-1	TRBJ2-5	-	CASSTGTEKETQYF	TGCGCCAGCAGCACCGGTACAGAAAAAGAGACCCAGTACTTC
few	TRBV7-2	TRBJ1-1	-	CASSRQQNTEAFF	TGTGCCAGCAGCCGACAGCAGAACACTGAAGCTTTCTTT
few	TRBV11-2	TRBJ2-2	-	CASSVQGYTGELFF	TGTGCCAGCAGCGTACAGGGCTACACCGGGGAGCTGTTTTTT
many	TRBV5-1	TRBJ1-5	TRBD1	CASSPPGQGPSNQPQHF	TGCGCCAGCAGCCCCCCGGGACAGGGACCGAGCAATCAGCCCCAGCATTTT